These T cell receptor beta chains were read from a single sample in a study of T cell responses to AZD1222 COVID-19 vaccine. The method was immunoSEQ multiplex PCR; TCRdb's version includes in-frame clones alone and lacks a portion of them. This sample yields about 40,000 clones, of which 80% to 85% are seen a single time; 15% to 20% belongs to the top ten. The source was peripheral blood, collected 28 days after the second AZD1222 dose. The receptors shown here come from an adult who received the AZD1222 COVID-19 vaccine. Each CDR3 is given with its conserved first and last residue. A D gene is named only where the DNA matches it firmly. Only part of the rows carry a size: once, few, many, or a class if the clone is expanded.

size	J	V	D	DNA	CDR3
.	TRBJ2-3	TRBV30	TRBD2	TGTGCCTGGAGTGTCCAGCGGGGTACAGATACGCAGTATTTT	CAWSVQRGTDTQYF
.	TRBJ1-2	TRBV30	TRBD1	TGTGCGAGAGGGAGCCCAGGGGGCTATGGCTACACCTTC	CARGSPGGYGYTF
.	TRBJ1-2	TRBV28	TRBD1	TGTGCCAGCAGTTTAACCGGGACAGGGGGCTCTGGCTACACCTTC	CASSLTGTGGSGYTF
.	TRBJ2-5	TRBV5-5	.	TGTGCCAGCAGCATGGGCCCCTGGGAGACCCAGTACTTC	CASSMGPWETQYF
.	TRBJ2-7	TRBV6-5	TRBD1	TGTGCCAGCAGTTATTCGACAGGGGGGGCCTACGAGCAGTACTTC	CASSYSTGGAYEQYF
.	TRBJ1-3	TRBV18	.	TGTGCCAGCTCACCGCTCGGGTCCATAAGTGACACCATATATTTT	CASSPLGSISDTIYF
.	TRBJ1-1	TRBV3-1/TRBV3-2	.	TGTGCCAGCAGCGCCGGTGTCCTTATTCGGGCTGAAGCTTTCTTT	CASSAGVLIRAEAFF
.	TRBJ1-1	TRBV19	.	TGTGCCAGTAGTACAACAGGGATCACTGAAGCTTTCTTT	CASSTTGITEAFF
.	TRBJ1-5	TRBV7-9	.	TGTGCCAGCAGCTTAGGCAGGGACGATCAGCCCCAGCATTTT	CASSLGRDDQPQHF
.	TRBJ2-7	TRBV29-1	TRBD1	TGCAGCGTGCCGGGACAGGGGGCCTACGAGCAGTACTTC	CSVPGQGAYEQYF
.	TRBJ1-3	TRBV18	.	TGTGCCAGCTCACCGCGGGGCGCGGGATCTGGAAACACCATATATTTT	CASSPRGAGSGNTIYF
.	TRBJ2-5	TRBV27	.	TGTGCCAGCCAGACTGGCGGGCAAGAGACCCAGTACTTC	CASQTGGQETQYF
few	TRBJ2-1	TRBV6-5	TRBD2	TGTGCCAGCAGGTATAGCGGGGTGGGAGATGAGCAGTTCTTC	CASRYSGVGDEQFF
.	TRBJ1-6	TRBV3-1/TRBV3-2	.	TGTGCCAGCAGCCAAGGTTTTGCTGGGGGGCGGTCACCCCTCCACTTT	CASSQGFAGGRSPLHF
few	TRBJ1-4	TRBV19	.	TGTGCCAGTAGTATCTGGCAGAATAATGAAAAACTGTTTTTT	CASSIWQNNEKLFF
.	TRBJ1-1	TRBV5-1	TRBD1	TGCGCCAGCAGCTTGGAGGGACAGGGACCTAACACTGAAGCTTTCTTT	CASSLEGQGPNTEAFF
once	TRBJ1-4	TRBV14	.	TGTGCCAGCAGCCTTGGGGGGGCCCATGAAAAACTGTTTTTT	CASSLGGAHEKLFF
.	TRBJ1-6	TRBV19	TRBD1	TGTGCCAGTAGTCCACAGGGGGGCGATCCACCCCTCCACTTT	CASSPQGGDPPLHF
once	TRBJ1-6	TRBV7-3	.	TGTGCCAGCAGCTTAACGGTAGGAGGATCACCCCTCCACTTT	CASSLTVGGSPLHF
.	TRBJ1-5	TRBV3-1/TRBV3-2	.	TGTGCCAGCAGCCAAGCGGGGGGCCGACAGCCCCAGCATTTT	CASSQAGGRQPQHF
.	TRBJ1-5	TRBV2	.	TGTGCCAGCAGTGAAAGGACATGGGTCGGTAGCAATCAGCCCCAGCATTTT	CASSERTWVGSNQPQHF
.	TRBJ1-1	TRBV5-1	.	TGCGCCAGCAGCTGGAGTCTCAACACTGAAGCTTTCTTT	CASSWSLNTEAFF
.	TRBJ2-5	TRBV7-9	TRBD2	TGTGCCAGCAGCTTGGGACTAGCGGACCAAGAGACCCAGTACTTC	CASSLGLADQETQYF
.	TRBJ2-5	TRBV4-2	TRBD1	TGTGCCAGCAGCCAAGGAACGGGACAGGGGGCTGAGACCCAGTACTTC	CASSQGTGQGAETQYF
.	TRBJ1-1	TRBV29-1	.	TGCAGCGTTGAAAGAGGGGGGCACACTGAAGCTTTCTTT	CSVERGGHTEAFF
.	TRBJ1-2	TRBV6-5	TRBD1	TGTGCCAGCAGGACAGGGGTCGGCACTGGATATGGCTACACCTTC	CASRTGVGTGYGYTF
once	TRBJ2-2	TRBV11-2	TRBD1	TGTGCCAGCAGCCGCCCCCCCTGGGGACAGGGGGTCACCGGGGAGCTGTTTTTT	CASSRPPWGQGVTGELFF
few	TRBJ1-5	TRBV27	.	TGTGCCAGCAGCTTATACCAGGCGGGTCAGCCCCAGCATTTT	CASSLYQAGQPQHF
.	TRBJ1-2	TRBV19	.	TGTGCCAGTAGTATAACCCAGGATTGGGCCTATGGCTACACCTTC	CASSITQDWAYGYTF
.	TRBJ2-7	TRBV28	.	TGTGCCAGCAGTACTCTAAGGTACGAGCAGTACTTC	CASSTLRYEQYF
.	TRBJ1-2	TRBV6-1	TRBD1	TGTGCCAGCAGTGAAGCGTTCAGGGGGACGCCTTATGGCTACACCTTC	CASSEAFRGTPYGYTF
.	TRBJ1-3	TRBV19	.	TGTGCCAGTTCCAACATGGGAAACACCATATATTTT	CASSNMGNTIYF
few	TRBJ2-3	TRBV9	TRBD2	TGTGCCAGCAGCTTCACTAGCGGGACAATCACAGATACGCAGTATTTT	CASSFTSGTITDTQYF
.	TRBJ1-2	TRBV3-1/TRBV3-2	.	TGTGCCAGCAGCCAAGTCCAAGTGGCGGGGTTCTATGGCTACACCTTC	CASSQVQVAGFYGYTF
.	TRBJ1-2	TRBV6-5	.	TGTGCCAGCAGCAACCCCAAAGGGGGCTACACCTTC	CASSNPKGGYTF
.	TRBJ1-2	TRBV30	.	TGTGCCTGGGATCGCCTACGGCAAACCACCTTC	CAWDRLRQTTF
once	TRBJ1-2	TRBV27	.	TGTGCCAGCAGATCGTACACTTATGGCTACACCTTC	CASRSYTYGYTF
.	TRBJ2-7	TRBV7-8	.	TGTGCCAGCAGCTTGGGTGCGGGGAACGAGCAGTACTTC	CASSLGAGNEQYF